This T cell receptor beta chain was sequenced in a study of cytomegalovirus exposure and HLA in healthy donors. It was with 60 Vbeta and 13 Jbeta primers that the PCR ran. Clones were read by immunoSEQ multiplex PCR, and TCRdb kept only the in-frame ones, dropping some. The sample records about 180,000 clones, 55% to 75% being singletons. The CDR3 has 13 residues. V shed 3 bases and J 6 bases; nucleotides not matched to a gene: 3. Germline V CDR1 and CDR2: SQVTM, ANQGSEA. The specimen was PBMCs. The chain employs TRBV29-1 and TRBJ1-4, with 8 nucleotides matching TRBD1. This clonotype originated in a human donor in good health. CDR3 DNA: TGCAGCGTTGATGCACAGGGGGATGAAAAACTGTTTTTT. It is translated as CSVDAQGDEKLFF.